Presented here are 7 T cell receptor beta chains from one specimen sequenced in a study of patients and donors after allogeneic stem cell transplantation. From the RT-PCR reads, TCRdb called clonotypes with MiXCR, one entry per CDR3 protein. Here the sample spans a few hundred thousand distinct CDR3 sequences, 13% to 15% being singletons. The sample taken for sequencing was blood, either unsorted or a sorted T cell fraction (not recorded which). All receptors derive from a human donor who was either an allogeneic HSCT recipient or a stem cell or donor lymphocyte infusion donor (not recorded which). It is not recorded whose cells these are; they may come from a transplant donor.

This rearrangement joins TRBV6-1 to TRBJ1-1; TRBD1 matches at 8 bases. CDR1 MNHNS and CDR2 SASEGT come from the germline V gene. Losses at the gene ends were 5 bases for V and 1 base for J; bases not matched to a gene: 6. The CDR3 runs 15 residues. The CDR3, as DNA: TGTGCCAGCAGTACAACCGGGACAGGGAACACTGAAGCTTTCTTT. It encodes CASSTTGTGNTEAFF.

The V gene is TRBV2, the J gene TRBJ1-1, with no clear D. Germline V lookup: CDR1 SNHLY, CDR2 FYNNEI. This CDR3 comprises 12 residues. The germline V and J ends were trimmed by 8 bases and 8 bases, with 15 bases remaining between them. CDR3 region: CASLQREPEAFF. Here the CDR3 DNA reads TGTGCCAGCCTCCAGCGGGAACCAGAAGCTTTCTTT. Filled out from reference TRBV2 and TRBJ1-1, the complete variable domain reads EPEVTQTPSHQVTQMGQEVILRCVPISNHLYFYWYRQILGQKVEFLVSFYNNEISEKSEIFDDQFSVERPDGSNFTLKIRSTKLEDSAMYFCASLQREPEAFFGQGTRLTVV.

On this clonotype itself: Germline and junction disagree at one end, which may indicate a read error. The CDR3, as DNA: TGTGCCAGCAGCTTGAACAGGGGTAACTCTGGCTACACCTTC. Protein: CASSLNRGNSGYTF. The chain combines TRBV7-2 with TRBJ1-2; 7 nucleotides agree with TRBD1. CDR3 length: 14 amino acids. Germline V gene data show CDR1 as SGHTA and CDR2 as FQGNSA.

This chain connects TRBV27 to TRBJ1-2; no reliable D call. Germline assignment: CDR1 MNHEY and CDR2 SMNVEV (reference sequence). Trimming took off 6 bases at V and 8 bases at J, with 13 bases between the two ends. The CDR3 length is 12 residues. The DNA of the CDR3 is TGTGCCAGCAGAGACACGGGGAGGGGCTACACCTTC. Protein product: CASRDTGRGYTF.

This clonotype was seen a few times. The CDR3 here is CASSQEQGGLSPLHF. The CDR3 region has the DNA TGTGCCAGCAGCCAAGAACAAGGGGGCTTATCACCCCTCCACTTT. The chain is built from TRBV14 and TRBJ1-6; 7 bases are a match to TRBD1. The length of the CDR3 is 15 residues. Germline loops: CDR1 SGHDN, CDR2 FVKESK. V was clipped by 0 bases and J by 10 bases; unmatched bases: 6.

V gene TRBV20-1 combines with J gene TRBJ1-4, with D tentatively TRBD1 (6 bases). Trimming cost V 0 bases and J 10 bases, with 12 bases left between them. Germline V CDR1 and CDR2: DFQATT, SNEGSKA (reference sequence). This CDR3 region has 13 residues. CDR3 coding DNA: TGCAGTGCTAGAGACGCGGGGGGGCCAAAACTGTTTTTT. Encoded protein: CSARDAGGPKLFF.

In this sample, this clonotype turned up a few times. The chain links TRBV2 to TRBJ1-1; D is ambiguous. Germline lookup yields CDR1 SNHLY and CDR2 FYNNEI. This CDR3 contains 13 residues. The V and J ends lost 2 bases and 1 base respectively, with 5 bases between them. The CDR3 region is CASSELPNTEAFF. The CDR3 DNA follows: TGTGCCAGCAGTGAATTGCCGAACACTGAAGCTTTCTTT.